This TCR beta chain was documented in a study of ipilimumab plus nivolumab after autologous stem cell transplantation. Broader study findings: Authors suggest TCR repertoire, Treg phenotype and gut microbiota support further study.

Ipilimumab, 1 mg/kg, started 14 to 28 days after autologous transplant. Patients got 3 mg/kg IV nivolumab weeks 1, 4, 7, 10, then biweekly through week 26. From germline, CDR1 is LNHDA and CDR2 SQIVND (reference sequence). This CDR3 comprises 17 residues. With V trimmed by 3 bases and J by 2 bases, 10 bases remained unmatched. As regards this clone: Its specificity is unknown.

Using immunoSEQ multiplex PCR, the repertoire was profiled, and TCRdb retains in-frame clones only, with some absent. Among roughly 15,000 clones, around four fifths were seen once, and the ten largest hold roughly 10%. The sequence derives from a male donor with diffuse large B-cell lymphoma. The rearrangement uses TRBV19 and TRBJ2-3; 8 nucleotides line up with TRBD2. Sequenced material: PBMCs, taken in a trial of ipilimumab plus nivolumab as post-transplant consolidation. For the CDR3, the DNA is TGTGCCAGTAGTATGGCCCGCCGGGGGGGGAACACAGATACGCAGTATTTT. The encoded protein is CASSMARRGGNTDTQYF. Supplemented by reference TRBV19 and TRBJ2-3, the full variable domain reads DGGITQSPKYLFRKEGQNVTLSCEQNLNHDAMYWYRQDPGQGLRLIYYSQIVNDFQKGDIAEGYSVSREKKESFPLTVTSAQKNPTAFYLCASSMARRGGNTDTQYFGPGTRLTVL.